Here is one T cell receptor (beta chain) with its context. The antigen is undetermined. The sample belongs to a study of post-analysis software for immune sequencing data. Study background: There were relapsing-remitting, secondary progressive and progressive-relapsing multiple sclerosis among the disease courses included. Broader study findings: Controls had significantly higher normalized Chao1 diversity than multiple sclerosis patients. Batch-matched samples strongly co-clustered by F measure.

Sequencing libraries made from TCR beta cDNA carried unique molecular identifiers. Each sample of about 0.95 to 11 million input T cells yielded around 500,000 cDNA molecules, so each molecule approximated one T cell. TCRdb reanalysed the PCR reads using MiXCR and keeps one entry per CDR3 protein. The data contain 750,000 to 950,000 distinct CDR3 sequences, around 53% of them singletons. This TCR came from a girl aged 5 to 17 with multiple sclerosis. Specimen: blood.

The CDR3 sequence is CASSLVSGGREQYF. CDR3 DNA: TGTGCCAGCAGCTTAGTTTCGGGAGGGCGTGAGCAGTACTTC. This chain joins TRBV7-6 and TRBJ2-7; TRBD2 agrees at 8 bases. V lost 1 base, J lost 7 bases, and 6 bases stayed unmatched. The germline V gene encodes CDR1 SGHVS and CDR2 FNYEAQ. The CDR3 consists of 14 residues.